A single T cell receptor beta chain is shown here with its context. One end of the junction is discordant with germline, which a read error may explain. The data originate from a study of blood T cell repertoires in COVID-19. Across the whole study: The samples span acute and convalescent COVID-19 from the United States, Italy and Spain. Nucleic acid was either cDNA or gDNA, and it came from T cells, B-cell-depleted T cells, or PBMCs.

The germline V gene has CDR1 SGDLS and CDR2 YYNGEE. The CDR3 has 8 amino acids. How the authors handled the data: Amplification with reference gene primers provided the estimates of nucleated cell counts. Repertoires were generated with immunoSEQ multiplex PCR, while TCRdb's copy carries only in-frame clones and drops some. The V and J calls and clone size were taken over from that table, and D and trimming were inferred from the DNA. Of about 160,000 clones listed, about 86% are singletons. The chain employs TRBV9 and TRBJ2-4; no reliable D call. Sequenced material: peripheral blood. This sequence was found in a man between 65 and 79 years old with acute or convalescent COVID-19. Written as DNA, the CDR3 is TGTGCCAGCACCCGGTCACCCTTC. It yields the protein CASTRSPF.